Listed here are 18 T cell receptor beta chains from one sample, sequenced in a study of shared clonotypes between healthy human individuals. Naive CD8 cells, CD45RO-negative and positively selected for CCR7, excluded terminally differentiated effector memory CD45RA+ cells. Only in-frame clones appear in the TCRdb table, and some are missing; sequencing was by immunoSEQ multiplex PCR. The table has around 650,000 clones, roughly 95% seen once. The sample was naive CD8+ T cells sorted from blood. Source of these receptors: a woman aged 25 to 45 in good health.

The CDR3 DNA sequence: TGTGCCAGCAGCTACCCTCAGGGGTATCCGACCCAGTACTTC. Encoded protein: CASSYPQGYPTQYF. V gene TRBV11-2 combines with J gene TRBJ2-5, with D possibly being TRBD1 (6 bases). The CDR3 has 14 residues. Trimming took 4 bases from V and 7 from J, leaving 16 bases between them. Looked up from germline, CDR1 is SGHAT and CDR2 is FQNNGV.

This clone was recorded only once. The gene calls are TRBV7-9 and TRBJ2-5; D uncertain. Near its end, the DNA agrees better with TRBJ2-7, so the J call may be wrong. Germline-derived CDR1 and CDR2 are SEHNR and FQNEAQ (reference sequence). The CDR3 extends over 13 amino acids. CDR3 in amino acids: CAGNTVSSYEQYF. The CDR3 nucleotides read TGTGCCGGCAACACAGTCAGCTCCTACGAGCAGTACTTC.

The chain carries TRBV18 and TRBJ2-3; TRBD1 matches 8 bases. Germline CDR1 is KGHSH and CDR2 is LQKENI. V shed 3 bases and J 1 base; nucleotides not matched to a gene: 6. The CDR3 is 16 amino acids. The CDR3 region is CASSPSDRAGTDTQYF. Here the CDR3 DNA reads TGTGCCAGCTCACCCTCGGACAGGGCGGGCACAGATACGCAGTATTTT. The variable domain in full, with the rest retrieved from reference TRBV18 and TRBJ2-3, is NAGVMQNPRHLVRRRGQEARLRCSPMKGHSHVYWYRQLPEEGLKFMVYLQKENIIDESGMPKERFSAEFPKEGPSILRIQQVVRGDSAAYFCASSPSDRAGTDTQYFGPGTRLTVL.

The table lists this clone with a count of one. The chain recombines TRBV27 with TRBJ2-2; no clear D. Trimming cost V 0 bases and J 2 bases, with 10 bases left between them. From germline, CDR1 is MNHEY and CDR2 SMNVEV (reference sequence). CDR3 length: 16 residues. The CDR3 loop is CASSLSVGFNTGELFF. The CDR3 DNA follows: TGTGCCAGCAGTTTATCGGTAGGGTTCAACACCGGGGAGCTGTTTTTT.

The CDR3 is CASSALGLAEYEQYF. The CDR3 DNA is TGTGCCAGCAGTGCCTTGGGACTAGCGGAATACGAGCAGTACTTC. The chain recombines TRBV27 with TRBJ2-7; TRBD2 aligns across 11 bases. This CDR3 contains 15 residues. Germline V gene lookup returns CDR1 MNHEY and CDR2 SMNVEV (reference sequence). The V and J ends lost 5 bases and 4 bases, in that order; junction bases with no gene match: 7.

The genes are TRBV10-2 and TRBJ2-1; D call uncertain. CDR1 and CDR2 (germline): WSHSY, SAAADI. The CDR3 contains 14 residues. V lost 1 base and J lost 0, with 4 bases in between. The CDR3 DNA reads as TGCGCCAGCAGTGAGTGGAACTCCTACAATGAGCAGTTCTTC. Amino acids: CASSEWNSYNEQFF.

This clone was seen just once. At the DNA level, this CDR3 is encoded by other sequences in the same sample as well. The chain employs TRBV19 and TRBJ1-1; the D is unclear. The germline gives CDR1 LNHDA, CDR2 SQIVND (reference sequence). Trimming shortened V by 3 bases and J by 1 base, and 6 bases separated the two germline ends. The CDR3 covers 13 residues. As DNA, the CDR3 is TGTGCCAGTAGTATTTCCGAGAACACTGAAGCTTTCTTT. This sequence encodes CASSISENTEAFF.

The gene calls are TRBV5-5 and TRBJ2-1; 7 bases agree with TRBD2. The CDR3 is 14 residues long. J gave up 8 bases and V 2 bases, and 7 bases lay outside the gene matches. Germline values: CDR1 SGHKS, CDR2 YYEKEE (reference sequence). The CDR3 DNA reads as TGTGCCAGCAGCTTCCCGGGAGGCCATGATGAGCAGTTCTTC. This translates into CASSFPGGHDEQFF.

As to this clone: The sample holds other DNA sequences that translate to the same CDR3. CDR3 bases: TGTGCCAGCAGCTTGGTAGCGGAGGAGACCCAGTACTTC. This gives the protein CASSLVAEETQYF. The chain links TRBV5-4 to TRBJ2-5; maybe TRBD2 (6 bases). Germline V CDR1 and CDR2: SGHNT, YYREEE (reference sequence). The V end lost 0 bases, the J end lost 5 bases, and 8 bases lay between the germline ends. CDR3 length: 13 residues.

The rearrangement joins TRBV9 to TRBJ2-1; unclear D gene. The CDR3 loop spans 13 amino acids. CDR1 is SGDLS, CDR2 YYNGEE, per germline. V was trimmed by 3 bases and J by 6 bases, leaving 10 bases between them. In DNA form, the CDR3 reads TGTGCCAGCAGCGCTGGATGGCCCAATGAGCAGTTCTTC. This sequence encodes CASSAGWPNEQFF.

This CDR3 is CASSLQPTTTYEQYF. The CDR3 nucleotides read TGTGCCAGCAGCTTACAACCGACAACCACCTACGAGCAGTACTTC. The gene calls are TRBV7-8 and TRBJ2-7; D uncertain. This CDR3 region has 15 residues. Germline lookup yields CDR1 SGHVS and CDR2 FQNEAQ. V was cut by 2 bases and J by 2 bases, with 13 bases left in between.

The genes are TRBV6-1 and TRBJ2-7, with unresolved D. Trimming removed 3 bases at V and 6 bases at J, with 21 bases between. This CDR3 is built from 16 residues. Germline V CDR1 and CDR2: MNHNS, SASEGT. The CDR3 DNA reads TGTGCCAGCAGTGACAGTAGTTTGGGCCCCAGGCGCGAGCAGTACTTC. This sequence encodes CASSDSSLGPRREQYF.

J is TRBJ2-7 and V is TRBV2, with D uncertain. Germline CDR1 and CDR2: SNHLY and FYNNEI. Trimming stripped 3 bases from V and 0 bases from J, with 6 bases between. This CDR3 contains 13 residues. This CDR3 reads CASSDNGSYEQYF. For the CDR3, the DNA is TGTGCCAGCAGTGATAACGGCTCCTACGAGCAGTACTTC.

This clone is a singleton in its sample. The genes are TRBV28 and TRBJ2-7; maybe TRBD2 (6 bases). Germline V CDR1 and CDR2: MDHEN, SYDVKM. CDR3 size: 14 residues. The V and J ends lost 4 bases and 4 bases respectively, with 14 bases between them. The CDR3 DNA reads as TGTGCCAGCAGTTCTCCGGGACTCAGATACGAGCAGTACTTC. Translating it yields CASSSPGLRYEQYF.

This chain joins TRBV19 and TRBJ2-7; D is perhaps TRBD1 or TRBD2 (7 bases each). In germline, CDR1 is LNHDA, CDR2 SQIVND (reference sequence). The V gene lost 3 bases and the J gene lost 3 bases, with 12 bases spanning the gap. The CDR3 consists of 14 residues. CDR3 amino acids: CASSIRGGYYEQYF. The CDR3 bases are TGTGCCAGTAGTATCAGGGGGGGATACTACGAGCAGTACTTC.

Worth noting for this clone: Other DNA sequences in this sample translate to the same CDR3. The chain employs TRBV5-1 and TRBJ2-7; tentative D call: TRBD2 (6 bases). The CDR3 spans 14 residues. The V and J ends lost 0 bases and 4 bases respectively, with 11 bases between them. Germline CDR1 and CDR2: SGHRS and YFSETQ. In DNA form, the CDR3 reads TGCGCCAGCAGCTTGGGGTCGGGGAGGTACGAGCAGTACTTC. It codes for CASSLGSGRYEQYF.

The chain links TRBV9 to TRBJ2-7; D perhaps matches TRBD1 (5 bases). CDR3 length: 14 amino acids. Trimming pared 4 bases from V and 1 base from J, leaving 12 bases between. Germline V gene sequence: CDR1 SGDLS, CDR2 YYNGEE. The CDR3 protein is CASSSSTASYEQYF. CDR3 DNA: TGTGCCAGCAGCTCCTCGACAGCTTCCTACGAGCAGTACTTC.

J is TRBJ2-1 and V is TRBV27, with 8 bases lining up with TRBD2. The trim removed 8 bases at V and 0 bases at J, leaving 6 bases unmatched. This CDR3 is built from 15 residues. CDR1 is MNHEY and CDR2 is SMNVEV in the germline V gene (reference sequence). The CDR3 coding sequence is TGTGCCAGCTCCCTCCGGGGGGGCTCCTACAATGAGCAGTTCTTC. It specifies CASSLRGGSYNEQFF.